A single sample is the source of the 15 T cell receptor beta chains below, sequenced in a study of CD8 T cells in Susac syndrome. cDNA came from roughly 0.53 to 1 ug RNA primed by random hexamers. Via MiXCR, TCRdb re-called the immunoSEQ multiplex PCR reads, giving one row per CDR3 protein. The sample lists 130,000 to 150,000 distinct CDR3 sequences, approximately 95% occurring once. The sequencing sample was made of CD4+ T cells from PBMCs. The receptors here all came from a human donor with Susac syndrome.

This chain connects TRBV29-1 to TRBJ1-2; perhaps TRBD1 as D (6 bases). This CDR3 has 14 residues. Per germline, CDR1 SQVTM and CDR2 ANQGSEA. Trimming shortened V by 6 bases and J by 7 bases, and 21 bases separated the two germline ends. CDR3 sequence reads: CSVYGHAEGVGYTF. The CDR3 nucleotides are TGCAGCGTGTACGGACACGCCGAGGGGGTTGGCTACACCTTC.

This rearrangement joins TRBV18 to TRBJ2-3; D is unresolved. This CDR3 region has 14 residues. Germline values: CDR1 KGHSH, CDR2 LQKENI. The ends were cut back, 2 bases at V and 0 bases at J, with 6 bases in the middle. The chain's CDR3 is CASSPRYSTDTQYF. CDR3 sequence (DNA): TGTGCCAGCTCACCAAGGTACAGCACAGATACGCAGTATTTT.

This clonotype was seen more than once but under ten times. The J gene is TRBJ2-7, the V gene TRBV5-1; D may be TRBD1 or TRBD2 (5 bases each). This CDR3 is 15 amino acids long. In germline, CDR1 is SGHRS, CDR2 YFSETQ. Between the trimmed V and J ends, which lost 4 bases and 4 bases, there was a span of 18 bases. CDR3 residues: CASSPNAGRGYEQYF. The CDR3 DNA follows: TGCGCCAGCAGCCCCAACGCAGGGAGAGGGTACGAGCAGTACTTC.

This rearrangement joins TRBV7-2 to TRBJ1-5, with D perhaps matching TRBD1 (5 bases). CDR1 and CDR2 from the germline V gene are SGHTA and FQGNSA. The CDR3 covers 13 residues. V shed 3 bases and J shed 10 bases, with 13 bases lying between them. The chain's CDR3 is CASSFAWGEPQHF. The DNA for the CDR3 is TGTGCCAGCAGCTTCGCGTGGGGGGAACCCCAGCATTTT. Variable domain in full (rest from reference TRBV7-2 and TRBJ1-5): GAGVSQSPSNKVTEKGKDVELRCDPISGHTALYWYRQSLGQGLEFLIYFQGNSAPDKSGLPSDRFSAERTGGSVSTLTIQRTQQEDSAVYLCASSFAWGEPQHFGDGTRLSIL.

The chain is built from TRBV28 and TRBJ2-7, with D uncertain. The germline gives CDR1 MDHEN, CDR2 SYDVKM. This CDR3 is built from 14 residues. V gave up 2 bases and J gave up 6 bases, with 14 bases separating them. The CDR3 coding sequence is TGTGCCAGCAGTTTACCCCTCGGCCGCCGCGAGCAGTACTTC. Residues: CASSLPLGRREQYF. The whole variable domain, remainder taken from reference TRBV28 and TRBJ2-7, is DVKVTQSSRYLVKRTGEKVFLECVQDMDHENMFWYRQDPGLGLRLIYFSYDVKMKEKGDIPEGYSVSREKKERFSLILESASTNQTSMYLCASSLPLGRREQYFGPGTRLTVT.

The chain has TRBV5-1 and TRBJ1-2; maybe TRBD1 (6 bases). The CDR3 has 14 amino acids. CDR1 and CDR2 (germline): SGHRS, YFSETQ. Trimming cost V 4 bases and J 7 bases, with 17 bases left between them. In DNA, the CDR3 is TGCGCCAGCAGCCCCAGGGACAAAGATTCTGGCTACACCTTC. Its translation: CASSPRDKDSGYTF.

The CDR3 nucleotides are TGCAGTGCTAGAGCGCCAGGGAGGGATGGCTACACCTTC. Protein: CSARAPGRDGYTF. This chain links TRBV20-1 with TRBJ1-2; a weak D match, TRBD1 (5 bases). Trimming cost V 1 base and J 6 bases, with 12 bases left between them. The CDR3 is 13 amino acids. Looked up from germline, CDR1 is DFQATT and CDR2 is SNEGSKA (reference sequence).

The V call is TRBV28, the J call TRBJ2-6; tentative D call: TRBD1 (5 bases). Trimming stripped 4 bases from V and 1 base from J, with 17 bases between. The CDR3 totals 18 residues. Germline loops: CDR1 MDHEN, CDR2 SYDVKM. This chain's CDR3 is CASSYGRGRASGANVLTF. The CDR3 DNA reads TGTGCCAGCAGTTACGGAAGGGGTAGGGCTTCTGGGGCCAACGTCCTGACTTTC.

The V and J genes are TRBV7-2 and TRBJ2-3, with TRBD2 matching 8 bases. Germline V gives CDR1 SGHTA, CDR2 FQGNSA. Trimming took 5 bases from V and 6 from J; bases not matched to a gene: 4. The CDR3 covers 13 residues. The CDR3 DNA is TGTGCCAGCAGCCTGCGGGGGGAGGATACGCAGTATTTT. Protein: CASSLRGEDTQYF.

The chain uses TRBV5-6 and TRBJ2-1; no definite D call. Trimming stripped 0 bases from V and 9 bases from J, with 13 bases between. Germline CDR1 SGHDT, CDR2 YYEEEE. The CDR3 loop spans 14 amino acids. The chain's CDR3 is CASSLGSVNGEQFF. As DNA, the CDR3 is TGTGCCAGCAGCTTGGGGAGCGTGAACGGTGAGCAGTTCTTC.

The gene calls are TRBV29-1 and TRBJ2-3; no clear D gene. The germline CDR1 and CDR2 sequences are SQVTM and ANQGSEA. V lost 4 bases and J 4 bases, leaving 15 bases between the germline ends. This CDR3 is built from 14 residues. The DNA of the CDR3 is TGCAGCGTTGCAGTGCCCTACGGTGCAGATACGCAGTATTTT. Translated: CSVAVPYGADTQYF.

V usage is TRBV18 and J usage is TRBJ1-5, with D maybe TRBD1 (5 bases). V was pared by 6 bases and J by 7 bases, with 13 bases between. Germline values: CDR1 KGHSH, CDR2 LQKENI. The CDR3 sequence is 13 residues long. As DNA, the CDR3 is TGTGCCAGCTCGCAGGGACTTGGACAGCCCCAGCATTTT. Translation gives CASSQGLGQPQHF.

The chain joins TRBV29-1 to TRBJ1-1; D ambiguous. Trimming left V 5 bases short and J 1 base short, with 5 bases between. The CDR3 runs to 11 residues. Germline V gene lookup returns CDR1 SQVTM and CDR2 ANQGSEA. CDR3 sequence reads: CSVFQNTEAFF. The CDR3 DNA reads TGCAGCGTTTTCCAGAACACTGAAGCTTTCTTT.

The count of this clonotype is one. The gene calls are TRBV28 and TRBJ2-7, with 9 bases aligning to TRBD1. J gave up 3 bases and V 5 bases, and 5 bases lay outside the gene matches. Germline assignment: CDR1 MDHEN and CDR2 SYDVKM. The CDR3 is made up of 14 amino acids. The CDR3 DNA is TGTGCCAGCAGTAGGGGGGGACAGGGCTACGAGCAGTACTTC. Its translation: CASSRGGQGYEQYF.

CDR3 sequence (DNA): TGCAGTGCCAATCGGCGACAAGGGAGGGATGAGCAGTTCTTC. Amino acids: CSANRRQGRDEQFF. This rearrangement joins TRBV20-1 to TRBJ2-1; 7 nucleotides line up with TRBD2. V shed 6 bases, J shed 8 bases, and the junction held 13 bases outside the gene matches. CDR1 is DFQATT, CDR2 SNEGSKA, per germline (reference sequence). The CDR3 contains 14 residues.